Below are 15 T cell receptor beta chains sequenced from a single sample in a study of cytomegalovirus exposure and HLA in healthy donors. 13 Jbeta primers and 60 Vbeta primers were used for the PCR. Assay: immunoSEQ multiplex PCR; the TCRdb copy retains only in-frame clones and omits some. The sample gives approximately 140,000 clones, over 65% of which show up once; around 2.9% is in the top ten. The sequencing input was PBMCs. The receptors stem from a man between 35 and 55 years old in good health and CMV-seropositive.

This rearrangement joins TRBV5-1 to TRBJ2-3, with TRBD2 matching 12 bases. Germline V gene sequence: CDR1 SGHRS, CDR2 YFSETQ. The CDR3 totals 16 residues. After removal of 5 bases from V and 0 bases from J, the junction contained 4 bases not matched to a gene. The CDR3 coding sequence is TGCGCCAGCAGTTACGGGACTAGCGGGAGCACAGATACGCAGTATTTT. This codes for CASSYGTSGSTDTQYF.

This chain connects TRBV5-6 to TRBJ1-2, with D unclear. The CDR3 loop spans 12 amino acids. V lost 7 bases and J lost 5, with 12 bases in between. Per germline, CDR1 SGHDT and CDR2 YYEEEE. The CDR3 region is CASSLGEYGYTF. The DNA of the CDR3 is TGTGCCAGCTCATTAGGAGAGTATGGCTACACCTTC.

The chain couples TRBV11-1 to TRBJ1-1; possibly TRBD1 for D (6 bases). This CDR3 has 13 residues. Deletions cut 0 bases from V and 7 bases from J, with 9 bases between. Germline V gene lookup returns CDR1 SGHAT and CDR2 FQDESV (reference sequence). CDR3: CASSLARGHEAFF. CDR3 sequence (DNA): TGTGCCAGCAGCTTAGCCAGGGGACATGAAGCTTTCTTT.

A remark on this clone: The same CDR3 also results from other DNA sequences found in this sample. The V gene is TRBV9, the J gene TRBJ1-4, with TRBD1 as a possible D gene (6 bases). V lost 0 bases, J lost 4 bases, and 7 bases lay in between. CDR3 size: 14 residues. CDR1 and CDR2 (germline): SGDLS, YYNGEE. The CDR3 reads CASSVEQGNEKLFF. For the CDR3, the DNA is TGTGCCAGCAGCGTAGAACAGGGTAATGAAAAACTGTTTTTT.

The chain recombines TRBV5-1 with TRBJ2-7; 7 bases agree with TRBD1. The CDR3 sequence is 13 residues long. Germline CDR1 and CDR2: SGHRS and YFSETQ. V shed 4 bases and J 5 bases; nucleotides not matched to a gene: 6. CDR3 loop: CASSEQGSNEQYF. CDR3 sequence (DNA): TGCGCCAGCAGCGAACAGGGGAGCAACGAGCAGTACTTC.

The chain couples TRBV4-1 to TRBJ1-2; perhaps TRBD1 as D (6 bases). The CDR3 contains 18 residues. Germline V gene data show CDR1 as MGHRA and CDR2 as YSYEKL. The V gene lost 1 base and the J gene lost 3 bases, with 21 bases spanning the gap. The CDR3 region is CASSQVYRQGRWYYGYTF. CDR3 DNA sequence: TGCGCCAGCAGCCAAGTTTACCGTCAGGGGCGATGGTACTATGGCTACACCTTC.

This sequence joins TRBV4-2 and TRBJ1-4; maybe TRBD1 (5 bases). V lost 4 bases to trimming and J lost 7 bases, with 16 bases between them. The CDR3 contains 15 residues. CDR1 is LGHNA, CDR2 YNFKEQ, per germline. CDR3 sequence reads: CASSPGGGVREKLFF. The DNA for the CDR3 is TGTGCCAGCAGCCCGGGGGGTGGAGTTCGTGAAAAACTGTTTTTT.

Only one count was recorded for this clone. The rearrangement uses TRBV10-2 and TRBJ2-2, with 8 bases aligning to TRBD2. This CDR3 has 15 amino acids. Germline V gene data show CDR1 as WSHSY and CDR2 as SAAADI. The J segment lost 0 bases and the V segment lost 6 bases, leaving 3 bases of the junction unmatched. CDR3 in DNA: TGCGCCAGCAGGTTAGCGGGACCGAACACCGGGGAGCTGTTTTTT. The encoded protein is CASRLAGPNTGELFF.

The rearrangement uses TRBV9 and TRBJ1-1; weak D call: TRBD1 (6 bases). V shed 0 bases and J shed 8 bases, with 8 bases lying between them. The CDR3 is 12 amino acids. The germline gives CDR1 SGDLS, CDR2 YYNGEE. For the CDR3, the DNA is TGTGCCAGCAGCGTAGGGCAGGGGGAAGCTTTCTTT. It encodes CASSVGQGEAFF.

The rearrangement joins TRBV7-2 to TRBJ2-7; D unclear. Germline V gene lookup returns CDR1 SGHTA and CDR2 FQGNSA. The V end was cut by 2 bases, the J end by 4 bases, with 12 bases between. The CDR3 is 14 amino acids. CDR3 protein: CASSLTGVQYEQYF. CDR3 bases: TGTGCCAGCAGCTTAACTGGAGTACAATACGAGCAGTACTTC.

The gene calls are TRBV28 and TRBJ2-7, with TRBD2 matching 7 bases. The V segment lost 6 bases and the J segment 3 bases; nucleotides outside the gene matches: 8. The CDR3 length is 14 residues. Germline-derived CDR1 and CDR2 are MDHEN and SYDVKM. CDR3 DNA sequence: TGTGCCAGCAGCAAGGGAGGGGCGGGCTACGAGCAGTACTTC. As protein: CASSKGGAGYEQYF. Based on the CDR3 plus reference TRBV28 and TRBJ2-7, the full variable domain is DVKVTQSSRYLVKRTGEKVFLECVQDMDHENMFWYRQDPGLGLRLIYFSYDVKMKEKGDIPEGYSVSREKKERFSLILESASTNQTSMYLCASSKGGAGYEQYFGPGTRLTVT.

The CDR3 region has the DNA TGTGCCAGCAGCCTTGGCCCTACGAGGGATACTGAAGCTTTCTTT. Translation gives CASSLGPTRDTEAFF. V is TRBV7-2 and J is TRBJ1-1; unclear D gene. The germline gives CDR1 SGHTA, CDR2 FQGNSA. Trimming removed 5 bases at V and 5 bases at J, with 18 bases between. The CDR3 loop spans 15 amino acids.

V gene TRBV7-3 combines with J gene TRBJ2-5; 7 bases agree with TRBD1. Germline values: CDR1 SGHTA, CDR2 FQGTGA. Germline trimming cut 5 bases from V and 6 bases from J; bases unmatched to any gene: 9. The CDR3 totals 14 residues. The CDR3 bases are TGTGCCAGCAGCCCGACCGGGACAGCGAAGACCCAGTACTTC. Translation: CASSPTGTAKTQYF.

DNA for the CDR3: TGTGCCAGCAGCGTACACTTGGGACTATCCACAGATACGCAGTATTTT. Translating gives CASSVHLGLSTDTQYF. V and J are TRBV9 and TRBJ2-3; 7 nucleotides align to TRBD2. The CDR3 runs to 16 residues. Germline lookup yields CDR1 SGDLS and CDR2 YYNGEE. With V trimmed by 1 base and J by 2 bases, 7 bases remained unmatched.

In DNA form, the CDR3 reads TGTGCCAGCAGCCCCCAGGGGGGGAACACCGGGGAGCTGTTTTTT. Amino acid sequence: CASSPQGGNTGELFF. This chain connects TRBV5-4 to TRBJ2-2; TRBD1 might be the D (7 bases). Germline lookup yields CDR1 SGHNT and CDR2 YYREEE (reference sequence). V was cut by 4 bases and J by 1 base, with 11 bases left in between. This CDR3 is 15 amino acids long.